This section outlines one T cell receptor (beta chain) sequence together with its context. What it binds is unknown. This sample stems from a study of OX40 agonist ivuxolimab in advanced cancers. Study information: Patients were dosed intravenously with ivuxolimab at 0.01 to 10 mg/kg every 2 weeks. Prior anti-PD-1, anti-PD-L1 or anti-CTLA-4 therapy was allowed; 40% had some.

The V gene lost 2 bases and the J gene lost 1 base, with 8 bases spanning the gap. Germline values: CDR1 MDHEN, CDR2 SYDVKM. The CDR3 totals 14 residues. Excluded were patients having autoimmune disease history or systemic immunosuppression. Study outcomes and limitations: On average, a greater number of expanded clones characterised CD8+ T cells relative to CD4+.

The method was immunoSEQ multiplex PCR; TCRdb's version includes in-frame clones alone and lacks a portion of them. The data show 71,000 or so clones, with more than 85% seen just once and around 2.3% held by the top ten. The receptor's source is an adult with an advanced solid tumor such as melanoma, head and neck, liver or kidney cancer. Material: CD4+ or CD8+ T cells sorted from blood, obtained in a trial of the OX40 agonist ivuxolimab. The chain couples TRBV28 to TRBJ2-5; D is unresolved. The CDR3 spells CASSLGSVQETQYF. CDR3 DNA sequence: TGTGCCAGCAGTTTAGGATCTGTCCAAGAGACCCAGTACTTC.